The source of this TCR beta chain is a study of T cell responses to AZD1222 COVID-19 vaccine. With 5 bases removed from V and 0 bases from J, the gap between germline ends came to 15 bases. CDR3 length equals 16 residues. Germline CDR1 PRHDT, CDR2 FYEKMQ (reference sequence). Sequencing was performed with immunoSEQ multiplex PCR; in TCRdb, only in-frame clones are kept and a portion is missing. The sample has some 120,000 clones, 85% to 95% seen once; the top ten hold over 2.5%. The chain links TRBV13 to TRBJ2-3; a weak D match, TRBD2 (5 bases). The TCR was taken from an adult in good health. This specimen consisted of peripheral blood, obtained on day 0 of AZD1222 vaccination. CDR3 DNA: TGTGCCAGCAGCCCCCAAGGCGGACTGAGCACAGATACGCAGTATTTT. Its protein product is CASSPQGGLSTDTQYF.